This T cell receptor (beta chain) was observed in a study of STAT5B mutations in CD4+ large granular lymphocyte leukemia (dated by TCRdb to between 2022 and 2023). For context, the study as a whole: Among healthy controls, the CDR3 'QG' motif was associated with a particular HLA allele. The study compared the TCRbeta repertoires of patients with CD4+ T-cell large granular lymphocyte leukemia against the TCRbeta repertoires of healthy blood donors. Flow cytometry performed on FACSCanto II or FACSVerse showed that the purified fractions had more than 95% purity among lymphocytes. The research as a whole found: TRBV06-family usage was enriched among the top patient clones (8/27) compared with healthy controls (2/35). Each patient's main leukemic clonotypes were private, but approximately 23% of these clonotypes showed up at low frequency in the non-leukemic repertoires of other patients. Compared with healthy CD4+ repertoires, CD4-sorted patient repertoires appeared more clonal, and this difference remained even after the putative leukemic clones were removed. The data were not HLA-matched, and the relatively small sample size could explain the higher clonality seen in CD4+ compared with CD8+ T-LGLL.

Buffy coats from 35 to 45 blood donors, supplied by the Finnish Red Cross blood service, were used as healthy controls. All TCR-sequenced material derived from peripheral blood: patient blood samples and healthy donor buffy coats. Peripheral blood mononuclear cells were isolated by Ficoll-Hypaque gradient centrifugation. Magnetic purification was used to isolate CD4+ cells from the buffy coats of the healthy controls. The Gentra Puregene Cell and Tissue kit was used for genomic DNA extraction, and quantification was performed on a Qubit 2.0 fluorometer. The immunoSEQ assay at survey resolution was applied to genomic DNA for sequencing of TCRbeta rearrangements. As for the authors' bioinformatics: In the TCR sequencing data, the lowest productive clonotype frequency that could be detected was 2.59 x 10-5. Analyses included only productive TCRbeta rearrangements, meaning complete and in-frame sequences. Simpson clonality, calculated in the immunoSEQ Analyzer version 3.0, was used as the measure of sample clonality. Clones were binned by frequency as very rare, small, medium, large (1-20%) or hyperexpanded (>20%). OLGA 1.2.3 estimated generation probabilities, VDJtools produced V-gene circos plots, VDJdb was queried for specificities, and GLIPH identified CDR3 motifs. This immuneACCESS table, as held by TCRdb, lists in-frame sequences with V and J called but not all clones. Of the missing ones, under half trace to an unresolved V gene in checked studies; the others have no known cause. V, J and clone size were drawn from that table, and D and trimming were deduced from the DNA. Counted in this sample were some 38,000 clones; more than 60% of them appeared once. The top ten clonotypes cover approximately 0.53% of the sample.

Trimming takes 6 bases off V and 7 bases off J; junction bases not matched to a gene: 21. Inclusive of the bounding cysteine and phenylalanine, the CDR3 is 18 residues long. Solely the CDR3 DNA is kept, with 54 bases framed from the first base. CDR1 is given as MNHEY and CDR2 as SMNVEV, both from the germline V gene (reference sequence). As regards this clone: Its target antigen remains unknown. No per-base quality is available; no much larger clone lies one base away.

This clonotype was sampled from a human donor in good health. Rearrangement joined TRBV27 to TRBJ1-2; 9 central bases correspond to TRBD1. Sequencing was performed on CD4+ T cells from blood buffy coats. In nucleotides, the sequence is TGTGCCAGCAGAAACGCCCTCGAAGGGACAGGGTTTGTGGGTGGCTACACCTTC. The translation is CASRNALEGTGFVGGYTF.